The sequence of this TCR beta chain was determined in a study of PD-1 blockade in classical Hodgkin lymphoma. General observations from the study: CD4+ TCR diversity, unlike CD8+, climbed significantly by C4D1. Individuals initiating nivolumab under 1 year after ASCT were excluded.

Worth noting for this clone: Antigen specificity is unknown.

Time point in this sample: cycle 4 day 1 (C4D1), after five to seven weeks of nivolumab. Autologous stem cell transplantation was followed by relapse in every patient, and brentuximab vedotin exposure varied. TCRdb's table, derived via immunoSEQ multiplex PCR, lists solely in-frame clones and lacks some. The profile shows 20,000 to 25,000 clones, around 79% of them singletons. The V end lost 3 bases, the J end lost 1 base, and 6 bases lay between the germline ends. The CDR3 runs to 13 residues. Germline V gene lookup returns CDR1 SGHTA and CDR2 FQGNSA. The source material was peripheral blood mononuclear cells (PBMCs), sampled before the fourth cycle of nivolumab. The clonotype comes from a human donor with classical Hodgkin lymphoma. The V gene is TRBV7-2, the J gene TRBJ1-1; D unresolved. Here the CDR3 reads CASSFRSNTEAFF. CDR3 in DNA: TGTGCCAGCAGCTTCCGATCGAACACTGAAGCTTTCTTT.